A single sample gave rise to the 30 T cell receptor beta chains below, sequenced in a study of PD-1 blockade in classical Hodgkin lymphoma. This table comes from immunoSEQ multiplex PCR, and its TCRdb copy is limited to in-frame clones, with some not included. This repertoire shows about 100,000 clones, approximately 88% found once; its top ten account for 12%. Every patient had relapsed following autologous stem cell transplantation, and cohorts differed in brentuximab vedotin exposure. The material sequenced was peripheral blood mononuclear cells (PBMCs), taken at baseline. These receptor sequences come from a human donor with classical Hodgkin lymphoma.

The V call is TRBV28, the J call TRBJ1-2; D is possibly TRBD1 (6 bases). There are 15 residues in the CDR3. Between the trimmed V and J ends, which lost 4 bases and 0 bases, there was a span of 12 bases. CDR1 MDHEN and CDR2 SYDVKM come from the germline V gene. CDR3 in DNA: TGTGCCAGCAGTTCGCCCGGGACACCTAACTATGGCTACACCTTC. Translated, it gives CASSSPGTPNYGYTF.

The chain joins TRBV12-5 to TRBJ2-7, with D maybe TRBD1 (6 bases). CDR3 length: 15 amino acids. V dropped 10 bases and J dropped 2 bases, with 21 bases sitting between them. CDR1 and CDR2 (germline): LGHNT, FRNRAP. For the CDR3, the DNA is TGTGCTACCACCTCCAGACAGGATAGCCCCTACGAGCAGTACTTC. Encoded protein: CATTSRQDSPYEQYF.

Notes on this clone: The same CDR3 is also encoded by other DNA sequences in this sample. The CDR3, as DNA: TGTGCCTGGAGTGTAGGGCTAGCGGTCTACAATGAGCAGTTCTTC. Translating gives CAWSVGLAVYNEQFF. The chain uses TRBV30 and TRBJ2-1, with TRBD2 identical over 7 bases. The V gene end was trimmed by 0 bases and the J gene end by 3 bases; junction bases not matched to a gene: 5. The CDR3 is 15 residues long. CDR1 and CDR2 from the germline V gene are GTSNPN and SVGIG (reference sequence). The full variable domain, with the rest looked up from reference TRBV30 and TRBJ2-1, is SQTIHQWPATLVQPVGSPLSLECTVEGTSNPNLYWYRQAAGRGLQLLFYSVGIGQISSEVPQNLSASRPQDRQFILSSKKLLLSDSGFYLCAWSVGLAVYNEQFFGPGTRLTVL.

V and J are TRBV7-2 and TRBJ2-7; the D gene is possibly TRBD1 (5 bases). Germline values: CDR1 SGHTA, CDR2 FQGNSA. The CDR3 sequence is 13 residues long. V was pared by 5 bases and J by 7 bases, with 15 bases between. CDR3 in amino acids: CASSLYAPGEQYF. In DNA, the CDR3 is TGTGCCAGCAGCCTCTACGCCCCAGGGGAGCAGTACTTC.

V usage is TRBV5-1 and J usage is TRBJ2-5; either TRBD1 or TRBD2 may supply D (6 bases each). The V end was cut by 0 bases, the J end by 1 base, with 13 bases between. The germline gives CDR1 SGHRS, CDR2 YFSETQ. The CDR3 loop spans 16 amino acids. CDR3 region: CASSLGPGAGQETQYF. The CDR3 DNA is TGCGCCAGCAGCTTGGGCCCGGGGGCGGGCCAAGAGACCCAGTACTTC. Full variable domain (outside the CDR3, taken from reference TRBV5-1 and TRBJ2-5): KAGVTQTPRYLIKTRGQQVTLSCSPISGHRSVSWYQQTPGQGLQFLFEYFSETQRNKGNFPGRFSGRQFSNSRSEMNVSTLELGDSALYLCASSLGPGAGQETQYFGPGTRLLVL.

Here the CDR3 DNA reads TGTGCCAGCAGTTACGGTAGCGGGGGTTACAATGAGCAGTTCTTC. This sequence encodes CASSYGSGGYNEQFF. This chain joins TRBV6-5 and TRBJ2-1; 9 bases are a match to TRBD2. Per the germline V gene, CDR1 is MNHEY and CDR2 is SVGAGI. With 2 bases clipped from V and 4 bases from J, the junction kept 3 bases outside the gene matches. The CDR3 totals 15 residues.

The CDR3 DNA follows: TGTGCCAGCAGCTCTTTCAAGACAGGCGGCTATGGCTACACCTTC. Protein sequence: CASSSFKTGGYGYTF. The chain joins TRBV5-6 to TRBJ1-2; D possibly corresponds to TRBD1 (6 bases). V was shortened by 3 bases and J by 4 bases, with 16 bases between the two germline ends. Germline values: CDR1 SGHDT, CDR2 YYEEEE. The CDR3 extends over 15 amino acids.

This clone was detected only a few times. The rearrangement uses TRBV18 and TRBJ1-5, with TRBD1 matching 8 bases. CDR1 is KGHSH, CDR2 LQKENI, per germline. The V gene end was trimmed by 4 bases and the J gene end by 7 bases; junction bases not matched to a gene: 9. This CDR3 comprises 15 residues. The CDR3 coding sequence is TGTGCCAGCTCACTAGGACAGGGAGCACCCCAGCCCCAGCATTTT. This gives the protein CASSLGQGAPQPQHF.

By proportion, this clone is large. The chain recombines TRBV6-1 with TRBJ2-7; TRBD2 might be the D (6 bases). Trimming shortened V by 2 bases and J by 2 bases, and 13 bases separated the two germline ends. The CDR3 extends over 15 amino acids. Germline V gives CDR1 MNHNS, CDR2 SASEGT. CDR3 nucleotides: TGTGCCAGCAGTGAAAGGGCCTCGGGGGCCTACGAGCAGTACTTC. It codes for CASSERASGAYEQYF.

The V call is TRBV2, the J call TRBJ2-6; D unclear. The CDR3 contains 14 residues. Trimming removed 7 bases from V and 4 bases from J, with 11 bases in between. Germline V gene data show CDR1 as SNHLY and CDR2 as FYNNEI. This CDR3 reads CASTRILGANVLTF. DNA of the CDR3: TGTGCCAGCACAAGGATCCTCGGGGCCAACGTCCTGACTTTC.

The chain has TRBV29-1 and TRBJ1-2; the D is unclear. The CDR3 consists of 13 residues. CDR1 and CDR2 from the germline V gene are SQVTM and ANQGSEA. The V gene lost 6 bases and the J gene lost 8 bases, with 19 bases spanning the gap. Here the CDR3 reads CSVSAGISSGYTF. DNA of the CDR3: TGCAGCGTATCCGCGGGTATCAGTTCGGGCTACACCTTC.

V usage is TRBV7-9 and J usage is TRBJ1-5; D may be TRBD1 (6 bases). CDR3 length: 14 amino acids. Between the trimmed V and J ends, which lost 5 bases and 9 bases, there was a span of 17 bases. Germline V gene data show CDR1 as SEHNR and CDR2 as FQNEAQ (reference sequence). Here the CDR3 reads CASSPLQGGTPQHF. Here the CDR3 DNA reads TGTGCCAGCAGCCCTCTACAGGGAGGTACGCCCCAGCATTTT.

DNA of the CDR3: TGTGCCAGCAACGTTCTCCGAGGACAGGGTGGGGAGACCCAGTACTTC. The encoded protein is CASNVLRGQGGETQYF. The genes are TRBV21-1 and TRBJ2-5; the table names TRBD1, a call not compared with the DNA. TRBV21-1 counts as a pseudogene. The CDR3 is made up of 16 amino acids.

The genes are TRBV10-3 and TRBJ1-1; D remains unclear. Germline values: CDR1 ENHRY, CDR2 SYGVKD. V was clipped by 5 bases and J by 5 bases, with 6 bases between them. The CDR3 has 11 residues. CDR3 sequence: CAISSGTEAFF. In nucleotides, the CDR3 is TGTGCCATCAGTTCGGGGACTGAAGCTTTCTTT.

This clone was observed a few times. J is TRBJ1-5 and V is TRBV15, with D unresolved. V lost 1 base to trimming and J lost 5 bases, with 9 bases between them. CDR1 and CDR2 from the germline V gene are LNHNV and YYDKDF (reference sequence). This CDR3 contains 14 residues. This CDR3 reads CATSRGTTYQPQHF. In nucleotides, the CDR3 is TGTGCCACCAGCAGAGGGACTACATATCAGCCCCAGCATTTT.

CDR3 sequence (DNA): TGTGCCAGCAGCCTTGGCCCACTAGCGCCCGGGGAGCTGTTTTTT. Translation: CASSLGPLAPGELFF. This chain connects TRBV5-4 to TRBJ2-2; 7 bases match TRBD2. Germline-derived CDR1 and CDR2 are SGHNT and YYREEE (reference sequence). The CDR3 loop spans 15 amino acids. The V segment lost 4 bases and the J segment 6 bases; nucleotides outside the gene matches: 9.

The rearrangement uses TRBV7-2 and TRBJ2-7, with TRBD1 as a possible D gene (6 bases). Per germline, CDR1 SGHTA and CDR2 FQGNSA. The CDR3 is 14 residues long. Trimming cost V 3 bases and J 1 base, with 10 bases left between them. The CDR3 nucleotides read TGTGCCAGCAGCTTCACCGGGACATCCTACGAGCAGTACTTC. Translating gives CASSFTGTSYEQYF.

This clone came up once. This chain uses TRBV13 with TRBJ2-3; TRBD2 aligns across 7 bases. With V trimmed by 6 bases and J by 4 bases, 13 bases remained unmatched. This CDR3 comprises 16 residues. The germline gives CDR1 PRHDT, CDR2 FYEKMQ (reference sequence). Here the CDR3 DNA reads TGTGCCAGCAGTCCAACCGAGCGGGGAACGGCAGATACGCAGTATTTT. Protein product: CASSPTERGTADTQYF.

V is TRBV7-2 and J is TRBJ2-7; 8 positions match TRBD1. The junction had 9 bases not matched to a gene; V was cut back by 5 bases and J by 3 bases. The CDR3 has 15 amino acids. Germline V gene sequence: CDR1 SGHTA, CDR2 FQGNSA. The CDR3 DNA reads TGTGCCAGCAGCACATCCGGGACAGGAAACTACGAGCAGTACTTC. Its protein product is CASSTSGTGNYEQYF.

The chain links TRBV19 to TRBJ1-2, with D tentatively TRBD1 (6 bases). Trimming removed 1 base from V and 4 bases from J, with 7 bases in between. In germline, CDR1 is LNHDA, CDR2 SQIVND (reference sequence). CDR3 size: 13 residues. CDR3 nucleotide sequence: TGTGCCAGTAGTATAGGCAGGGGCTATGGCTACACCTTC. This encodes CASSIGRGYGYTF.

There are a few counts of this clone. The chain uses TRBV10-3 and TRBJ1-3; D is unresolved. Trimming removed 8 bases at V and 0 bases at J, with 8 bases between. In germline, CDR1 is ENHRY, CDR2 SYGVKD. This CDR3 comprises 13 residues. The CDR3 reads CAIGLSSGNTIYF. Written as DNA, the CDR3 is TGTGCCATCGGACTGAGCTCTGGAAACACCATATATTTT.

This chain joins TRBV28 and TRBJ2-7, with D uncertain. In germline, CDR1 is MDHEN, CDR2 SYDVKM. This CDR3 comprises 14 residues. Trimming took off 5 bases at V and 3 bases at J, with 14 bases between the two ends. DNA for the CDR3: TGTGCCAGCAGTCCTCCGGGCTACTACTACGAGCAGTACTTC. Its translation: CASSPPGYYYEQYF.

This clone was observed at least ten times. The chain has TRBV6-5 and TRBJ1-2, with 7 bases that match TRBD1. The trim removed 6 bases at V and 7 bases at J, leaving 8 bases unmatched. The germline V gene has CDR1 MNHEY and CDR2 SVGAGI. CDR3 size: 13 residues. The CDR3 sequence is CASRTGTLGGYTF. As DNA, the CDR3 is TGTGCCAGCAGGACAGGGACGCTGGGTGGCTACACCTTC.

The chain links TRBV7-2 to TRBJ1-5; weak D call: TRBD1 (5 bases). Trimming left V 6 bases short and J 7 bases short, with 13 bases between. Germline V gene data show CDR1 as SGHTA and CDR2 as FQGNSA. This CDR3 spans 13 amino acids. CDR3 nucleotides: TGTGCCAGCAGAAGGGAGGCAGGGCAGCCCCAGCATTTT. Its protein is CASRREAGQPQHF.

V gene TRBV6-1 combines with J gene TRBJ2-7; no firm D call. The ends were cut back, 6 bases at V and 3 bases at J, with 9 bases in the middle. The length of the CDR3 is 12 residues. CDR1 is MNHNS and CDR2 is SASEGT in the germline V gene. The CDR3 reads CASRNLNYEQYF. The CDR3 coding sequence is TGTGCCAGCAGGAACCTAAACTACGAGCAGTACTTC.

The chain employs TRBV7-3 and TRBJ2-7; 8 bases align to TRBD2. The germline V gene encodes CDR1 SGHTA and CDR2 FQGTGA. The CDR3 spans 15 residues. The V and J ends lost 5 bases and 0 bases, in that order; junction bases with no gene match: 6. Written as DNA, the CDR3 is TGTGCCAGCAGCCAAACTAGCGGATACTCCTACGAGCAGTACTTC. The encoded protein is CASSQTSGYSYEQYF.

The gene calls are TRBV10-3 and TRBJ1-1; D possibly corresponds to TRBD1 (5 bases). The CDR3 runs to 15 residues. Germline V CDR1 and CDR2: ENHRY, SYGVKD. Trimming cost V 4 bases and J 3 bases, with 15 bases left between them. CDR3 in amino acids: CAISGQGQEYTEAFF. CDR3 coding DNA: TGTGCCATCAGTGGCCAGGGTCAGGAGTACACTGAAGCTTTCTTT.

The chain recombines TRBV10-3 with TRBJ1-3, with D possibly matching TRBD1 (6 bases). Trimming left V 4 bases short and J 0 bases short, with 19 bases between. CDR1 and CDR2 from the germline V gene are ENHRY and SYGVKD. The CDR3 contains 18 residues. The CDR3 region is CAISVSVGQPSSGNTIYF. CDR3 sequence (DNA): TGTGCCATCAGTGTGAGCGTCGGACAGCCCAGCTCTGGAAACACCATATATTTT.

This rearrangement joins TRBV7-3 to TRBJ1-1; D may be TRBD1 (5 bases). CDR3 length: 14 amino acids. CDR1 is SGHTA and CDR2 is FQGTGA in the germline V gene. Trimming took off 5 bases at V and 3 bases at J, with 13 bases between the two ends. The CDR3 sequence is CASSRGGTDTEAFF. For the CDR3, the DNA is TGTGCCAGCAGCCGTGGTGGGACGGACACTGAAGCTTTCTTT.

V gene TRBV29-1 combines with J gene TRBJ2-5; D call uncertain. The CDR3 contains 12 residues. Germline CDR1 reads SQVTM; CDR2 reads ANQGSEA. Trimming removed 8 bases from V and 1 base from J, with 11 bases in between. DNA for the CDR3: TGCAGCTCCAGCGCCCTCCAAGAGACCCAGTACTTC. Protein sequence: CSSSALQETQYF.